This T cell receptor (beta chain) is from a study of cytomegalovirus exposure and HLA in healthy donors. Findings and caveats of the study: 150 or so TCR beta chains were listed as cytomegalovirus-associated.

CDR1 and CDR2 (germline): SGHNT, YYREEE (reference sequence). With 4 bases clipped from V and 1 base from J, the junction kept 10 bases outside the gene matches. The CDR3 consists of 16 residues. Produced via immunoSEQ multiplex PCR; TCRdb's table is partial and in-frame only. The profile covers 220,000 or so clones, with over 80% appearing a single time and about 14% taken by the ten largest. Worth noting for this clone: Its antigen is currently unknown.

An approximately 130-subject validation cohort, separate from the approximately 700-subject first cohort, supplied the donors. The genes are TRBV5-4 and TRBJ1-1, with 7 bases fitting TRBD1. Sequencing was done on a sample of PBMCs. This receptor was identified in a woman aged 25 to 39 in good health and CMV-seropositive. The CDR3 here is CASSTPTGLRNTEAFF. DNA for the CDR3: TGTGCCAGCAGCACTCCGACAGGGTTGCGGAACACTGAAGCTTTCTTT. The full variable domain, rest sourced from reference TRBV5-4 and TRBJ1-1, is ETGVTQSPTHLIKTRGQQVTLRCSSQSGHNTVSWYQQALGQGPQFIFQYYREEENGRGNFPPRFSGLQFPNYSSELNVNALELDDSALYLCASSTPTGLRNTEAFFGQGTRLTVV.